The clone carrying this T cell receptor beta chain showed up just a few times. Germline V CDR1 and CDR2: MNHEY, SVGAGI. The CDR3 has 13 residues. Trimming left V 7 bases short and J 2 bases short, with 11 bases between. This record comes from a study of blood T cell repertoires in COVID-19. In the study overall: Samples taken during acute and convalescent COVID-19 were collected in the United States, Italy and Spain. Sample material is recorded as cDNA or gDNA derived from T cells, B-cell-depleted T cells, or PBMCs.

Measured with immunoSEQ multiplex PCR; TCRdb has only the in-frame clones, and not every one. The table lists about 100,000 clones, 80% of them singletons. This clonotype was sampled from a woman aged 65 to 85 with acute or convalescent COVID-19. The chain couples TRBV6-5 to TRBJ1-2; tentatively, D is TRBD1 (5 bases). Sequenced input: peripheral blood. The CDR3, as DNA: TGTGCCAGCATTGCGGCAGGGAACTATGGCTACACCTTC. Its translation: CASIAAGNYGYTF.